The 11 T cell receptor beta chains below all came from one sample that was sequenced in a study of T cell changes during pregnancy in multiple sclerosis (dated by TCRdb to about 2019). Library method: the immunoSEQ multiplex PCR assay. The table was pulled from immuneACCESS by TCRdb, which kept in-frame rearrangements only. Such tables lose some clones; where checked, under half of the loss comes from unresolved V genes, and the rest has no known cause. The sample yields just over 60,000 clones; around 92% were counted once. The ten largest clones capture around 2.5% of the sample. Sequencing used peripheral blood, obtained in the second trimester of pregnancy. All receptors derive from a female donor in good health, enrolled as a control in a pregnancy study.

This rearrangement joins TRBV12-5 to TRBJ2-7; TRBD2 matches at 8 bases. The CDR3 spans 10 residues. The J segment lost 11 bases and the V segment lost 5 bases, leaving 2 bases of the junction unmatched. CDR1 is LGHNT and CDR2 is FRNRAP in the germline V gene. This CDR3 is CASGNSGKYF. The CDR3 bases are TGTGCTAGTGGTAATAGCGGGAAGTACTTC.

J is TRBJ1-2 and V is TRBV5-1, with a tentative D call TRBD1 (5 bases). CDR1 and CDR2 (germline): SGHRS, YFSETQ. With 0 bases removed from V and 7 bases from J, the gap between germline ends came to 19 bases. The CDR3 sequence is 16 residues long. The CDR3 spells CASSLDGRTGGSGYTF. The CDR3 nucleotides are TGCGCCAGCAGCTTGGACGGACGGACGGGGGGATCTGGCTACACCTTC.

CDR3 in DNA: TGCGCCAGCAGCCAAGATAGCGTTAGGTGGGAGACCCAGTACTTC. Translation gives CASSQDSVRWETQYF. The chain recombines TRBV4-1 with TRBJ2-5; the D gene is possibly TRBD2 (5 bases). This CDR3 is 15 amino acids long. Germline CDR1 is MGHRA and CDR2 is YSYEKL. The germline V and J ends were trimmed by 0 bases and 5 bases, with 13 bases remaining between them.

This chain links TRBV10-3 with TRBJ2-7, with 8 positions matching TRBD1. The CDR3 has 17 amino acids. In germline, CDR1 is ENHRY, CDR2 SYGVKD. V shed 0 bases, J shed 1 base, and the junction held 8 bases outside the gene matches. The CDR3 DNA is TGTGCCATCAGTGAGTCGTTTTTCAGGGGGCCTTCCTACGAGCAGTACTTC. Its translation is CAISESFFRGPSYEQYF.

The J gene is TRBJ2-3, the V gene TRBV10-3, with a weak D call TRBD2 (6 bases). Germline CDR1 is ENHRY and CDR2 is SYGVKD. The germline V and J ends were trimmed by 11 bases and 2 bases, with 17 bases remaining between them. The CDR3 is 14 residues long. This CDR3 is CASRGEEATDTQYF. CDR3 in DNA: TGTGCCTCCAGAGGGGAGGAGGCCACAGATACGCAGTATTTT.

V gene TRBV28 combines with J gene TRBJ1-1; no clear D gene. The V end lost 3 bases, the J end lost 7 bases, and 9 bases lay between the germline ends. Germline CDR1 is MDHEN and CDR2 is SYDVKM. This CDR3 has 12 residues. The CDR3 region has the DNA TGTGCCAGCAGTTTGCGGCGGGTTGAAGCTTTCTTT. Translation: CASSLRRVEAFF.

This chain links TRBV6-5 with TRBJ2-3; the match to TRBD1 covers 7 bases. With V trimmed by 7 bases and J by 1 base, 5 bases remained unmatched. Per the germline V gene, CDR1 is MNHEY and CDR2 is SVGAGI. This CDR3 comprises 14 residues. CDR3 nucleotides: TGTGCCAGCAAACAGGGGTGGGGCACAGATACGCAGTATTTT. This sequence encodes CASKQGWGTDTQYF.

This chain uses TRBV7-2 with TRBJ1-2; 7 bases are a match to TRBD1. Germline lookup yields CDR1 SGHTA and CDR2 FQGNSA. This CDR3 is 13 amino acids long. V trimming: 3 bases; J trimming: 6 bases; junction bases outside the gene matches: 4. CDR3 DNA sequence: TGTGCCAGCAGCTTCCACGGGACAGATGGCTACACCTTC. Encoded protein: CASSFHGTDGYTF.

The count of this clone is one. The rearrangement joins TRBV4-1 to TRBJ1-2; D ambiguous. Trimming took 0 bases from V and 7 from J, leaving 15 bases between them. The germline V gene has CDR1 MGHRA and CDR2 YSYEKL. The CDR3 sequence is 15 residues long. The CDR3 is CASSQDGKRSSGYTF. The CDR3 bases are TGCGCCAGCAGCCAAGATGGAAAGAGGTCCAGTGGCTACACCTTC.

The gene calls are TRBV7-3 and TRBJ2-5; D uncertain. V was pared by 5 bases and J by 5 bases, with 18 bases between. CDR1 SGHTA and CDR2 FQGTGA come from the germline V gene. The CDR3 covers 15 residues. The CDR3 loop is CASSPQGFGGETQYF. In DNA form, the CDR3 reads TGTGCCAGCAGCCCCCAAGGATTCGGCGGTGAGACCCAGTACTTC.

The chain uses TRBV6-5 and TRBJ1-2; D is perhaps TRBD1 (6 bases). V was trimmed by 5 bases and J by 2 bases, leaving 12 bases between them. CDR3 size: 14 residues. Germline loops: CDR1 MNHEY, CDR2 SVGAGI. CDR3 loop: CASSPGTTNYGYTF. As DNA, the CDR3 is TGTGCCAGCAGTCCCGGGACAACCAACTATGGCTACACCTTC.